This TCR beta chain came from a study of beta chain features in type 1 diabetes. The V end lost 3 bases, the J end lost 8 bases, and 15 bases lay between the germline ends. CDR1 is SGHRS and CDR2 is YFSETQ in the germline V gene. The CDR3 sequence is 14 residues long. There are a few counts of this clone. Expressed TCRB transcripts were sequenced because the isolated RNA had all been reverse transcribed beforehand. Using immunoSEQ multiplex PCR, the repertoire was profiled, and TCRdb retains in-frame clones only, with some absent. The sample lists hundreds of thousands of clones; 9.6% were seen once. Sequencing input: naive CD4+ T cells from blood. V gene TRBV5-1 combines with J gene TRBJ2-1; a weak D match, TRBD1 (5 bases). This receptor was identified in a young woman in good health. The CDR3 DNA reads TGCGCCAGCAGCTCGGAAACAGGCCTTGATGAGCAGTTCTTC. Protein sequence: CASSSETGLDEQFF.